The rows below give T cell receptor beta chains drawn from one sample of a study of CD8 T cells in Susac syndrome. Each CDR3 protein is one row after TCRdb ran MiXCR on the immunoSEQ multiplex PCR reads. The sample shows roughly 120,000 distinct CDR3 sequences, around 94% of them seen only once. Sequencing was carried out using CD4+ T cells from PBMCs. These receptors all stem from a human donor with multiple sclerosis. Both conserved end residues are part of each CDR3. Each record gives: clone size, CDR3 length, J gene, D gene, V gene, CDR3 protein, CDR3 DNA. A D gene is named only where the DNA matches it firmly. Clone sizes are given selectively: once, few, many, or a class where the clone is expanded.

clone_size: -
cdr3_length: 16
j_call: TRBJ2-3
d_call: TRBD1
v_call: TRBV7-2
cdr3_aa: CASSAGQGRSTDTQYF
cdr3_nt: TGTGCCAGCAGCGCCGGACAGGGAAGGAGCACAGATACGCAGTATTTT

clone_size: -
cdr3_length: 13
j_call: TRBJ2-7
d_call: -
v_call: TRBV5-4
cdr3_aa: CASSSDRAYEQYF
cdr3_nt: TGTGCCAGCAGCTCCGACAGAGCCTACGAGCAGTACTTC

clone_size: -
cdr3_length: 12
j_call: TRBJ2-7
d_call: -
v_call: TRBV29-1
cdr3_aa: CSVFSGPYEQYF
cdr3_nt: TGCAGCGTTTTCTCAGGGCCCTACGAGCAGTACTTC

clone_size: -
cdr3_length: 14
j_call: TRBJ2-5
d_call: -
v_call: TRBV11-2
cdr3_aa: CASSKDRFQETQYF
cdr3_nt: TGTGCCAGCAGCAAAGACAGATTCCAAGAGACCCAGTACTTC

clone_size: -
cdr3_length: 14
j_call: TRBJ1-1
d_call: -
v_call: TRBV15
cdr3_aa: CATSRDGRGTEAFF
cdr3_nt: TGTGCCACCAGCAGAGACGGTAGGGGAACTGAAGCTTTCTTT

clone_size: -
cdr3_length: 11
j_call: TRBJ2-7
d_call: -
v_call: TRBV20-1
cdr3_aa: CSASRTGEQYF
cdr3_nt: TGCAGTGCTAGTCGGACCGGCGAGCAGTACTTC

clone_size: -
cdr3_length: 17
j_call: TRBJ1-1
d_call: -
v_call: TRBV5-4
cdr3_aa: CASSLAGGGFRITEAFF
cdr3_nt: TGTGCCAGCAGCTTGGCCGGAGGTGGCTTTCGGATCACTGAAGCTTTCTTT

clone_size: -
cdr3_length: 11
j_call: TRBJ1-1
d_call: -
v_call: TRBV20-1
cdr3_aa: CRSGVNTEAFF
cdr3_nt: TGCAGGTCAGGAGTGAACACTGAAGCTTTCTTT

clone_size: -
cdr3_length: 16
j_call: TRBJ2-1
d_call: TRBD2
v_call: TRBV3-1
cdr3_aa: CASSQGRLAIWNEQFF
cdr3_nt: TGTGCCAGCAGCCAAGGCCGACTAGCCATTTGGAATGAGCAGTTCTTC

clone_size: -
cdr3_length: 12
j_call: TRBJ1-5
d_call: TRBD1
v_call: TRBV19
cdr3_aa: CASSEQGQPQHF
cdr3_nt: TGTGCCAGTAGTGAACAGGGGCAGCCCCAGCATTTT

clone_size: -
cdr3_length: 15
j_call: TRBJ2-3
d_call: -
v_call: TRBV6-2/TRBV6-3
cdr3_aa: CASSYGSGSTDTQYF
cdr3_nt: TGTGCCAGCAGTTACGGCTCCGGGAGCACAGATACGCAGTATTTT

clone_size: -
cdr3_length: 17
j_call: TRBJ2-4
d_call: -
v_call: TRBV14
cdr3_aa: CASSQDSWGLAKNIQYF
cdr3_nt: TGTGCCAGCAGCCAAGATTCGTGGGGACTAGCCAAAAACATTCAGTACTTC

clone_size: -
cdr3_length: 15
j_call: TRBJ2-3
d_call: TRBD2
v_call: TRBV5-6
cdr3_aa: CASSLGAGGPDTQYF
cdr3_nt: TGTGCCAGCAGCTTGGGTGCGGGGGGGCCCGATACGCAGTATTTT

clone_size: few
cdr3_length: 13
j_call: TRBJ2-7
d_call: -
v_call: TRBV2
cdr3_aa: CASSGGRPYEQYF
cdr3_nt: TGTGCCAGCAGTGGGGGGAGACCCTACGAGCAGTACTTC

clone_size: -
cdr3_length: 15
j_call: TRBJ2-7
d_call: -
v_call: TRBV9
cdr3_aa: CASSFGPQGSYEQYF
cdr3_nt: TGTGCCAGCAGCTTCGGGCCCCAGGGATCCTACGAGCAGTACTTC

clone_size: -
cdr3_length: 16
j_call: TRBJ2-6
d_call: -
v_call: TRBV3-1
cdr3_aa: CASSQGTISGANVLTF
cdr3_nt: TGTGCCAGCAGCCAAGGGACAATTTCTGGGGCCAACGTCCTGACTTTC

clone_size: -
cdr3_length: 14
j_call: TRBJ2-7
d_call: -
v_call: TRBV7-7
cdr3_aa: CASSLLIRSDEQYF
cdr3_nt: TGTGCTAGCAGCCTTCTCATTAGATCGGACGAGCAGTACTTC

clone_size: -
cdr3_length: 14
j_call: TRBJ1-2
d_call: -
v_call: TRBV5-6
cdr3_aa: CASSLYGPYYGYTF
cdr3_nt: TGTGCCAGCAGCTTGTACGGGCCGTACTATGGCTACACCTTC

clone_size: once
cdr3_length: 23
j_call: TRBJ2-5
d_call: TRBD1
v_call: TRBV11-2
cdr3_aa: CASIRPPVSGQGGLLGSQETQYF
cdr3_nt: TGTGCCAGCATACGCCCCCCCGTCTCGGGACAGGGAGGTCTTCTTGGGTCCCAAGAGACCCAGTACTTC

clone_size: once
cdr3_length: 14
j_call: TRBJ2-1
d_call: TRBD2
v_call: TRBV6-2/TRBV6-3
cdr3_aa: CASRLAGDYNEQFF
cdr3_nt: TGTGCCAGCAGACTAGCGGGGGACTACAATGAGCAGTTCTTC

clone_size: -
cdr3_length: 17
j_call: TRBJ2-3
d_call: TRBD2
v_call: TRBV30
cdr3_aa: CAWGTGAGGASTDTQYF
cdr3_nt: TGTGCCTGGGGAACGGGAGCGGGGGGTGCCAGCACAGATACGCAGTATTTT

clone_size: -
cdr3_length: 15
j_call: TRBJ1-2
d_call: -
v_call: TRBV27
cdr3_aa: CASSLLGTAIYGYTF
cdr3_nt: TGTGCCAGCAGTTTACTCGGGACCGCGATTTATGGCTACACCTTC

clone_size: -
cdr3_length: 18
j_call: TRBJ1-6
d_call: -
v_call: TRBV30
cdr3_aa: CAWSFSRLGSSYNSPLHF
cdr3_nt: TGTGCCTGGAGTTTCTCTCGGCTGGGGAGCTCCTATAATTCACCCCTCCACTTT

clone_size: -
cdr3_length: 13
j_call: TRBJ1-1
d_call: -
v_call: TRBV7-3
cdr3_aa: CASSQNPRAEAFF
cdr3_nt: TGTGCCAGCAGCCAAAACCCAAGGGCTGAAGCTTTCTTT

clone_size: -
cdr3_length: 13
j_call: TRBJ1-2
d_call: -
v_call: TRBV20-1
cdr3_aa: CSAITTGVNGYTF
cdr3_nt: TGCAGTGCCATCACAACGGGGGTCAATGGCTACACCTTC

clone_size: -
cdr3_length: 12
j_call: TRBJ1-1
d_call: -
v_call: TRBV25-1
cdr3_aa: CASSEGHTEAFF
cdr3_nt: TGTGCCAGCAGTGAAGGGCACACTGAAGCTTTCTTT

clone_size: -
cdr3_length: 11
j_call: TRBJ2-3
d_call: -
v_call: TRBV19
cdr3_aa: CAVLWGDTQYF
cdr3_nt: TGTGCCGTGCTATGGGGGGATACGCAGTATTTT

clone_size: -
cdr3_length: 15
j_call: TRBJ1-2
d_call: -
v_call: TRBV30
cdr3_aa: CAWIPDILANYGYTF
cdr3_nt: TGTGCCTGGATTCCGGACATCCTCGCTAACTATGGCTACACCTTC

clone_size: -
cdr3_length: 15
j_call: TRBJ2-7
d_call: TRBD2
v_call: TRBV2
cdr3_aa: CASILGAGGPGEQYF
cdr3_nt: TGTGCCAGCATCTTGGGAGCGGGAGGTCCCGGCGAGCAGTACTTC

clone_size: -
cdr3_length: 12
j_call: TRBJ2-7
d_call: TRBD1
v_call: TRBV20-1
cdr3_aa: CSAGQATYEQYF
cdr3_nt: TGCAGTGCTGGACAGGCCACCTACGAGCAGTACTTC

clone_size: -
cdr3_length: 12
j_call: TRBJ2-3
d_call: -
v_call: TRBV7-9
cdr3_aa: CASTLGADTQYF
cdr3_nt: TGTGCCAGCACCCTCGGGGCAGATACGCAGTATTTT

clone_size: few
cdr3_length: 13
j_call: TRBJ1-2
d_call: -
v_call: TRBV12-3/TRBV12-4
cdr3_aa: CASSPQGYYGYTF
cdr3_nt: TGTGCCAGCAGCCCTCAGGGTTACTATGGCTACACCTTC

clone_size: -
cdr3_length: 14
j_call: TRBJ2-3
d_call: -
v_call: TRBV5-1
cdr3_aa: CASSPEGTADTQYF
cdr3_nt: TGCGCCAGCAGCCCAGAGGGAACCGCAGATACGCAGTATTTT

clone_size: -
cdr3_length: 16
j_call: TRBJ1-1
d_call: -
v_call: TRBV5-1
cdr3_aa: CASSLIMVLPNTEAFF
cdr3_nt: TGCGCCAGCAGCTTGATTATGGTCCTCCCGAACACTGAAGCTTTCTTT

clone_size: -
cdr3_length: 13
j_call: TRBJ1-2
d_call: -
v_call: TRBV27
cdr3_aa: CASSLTGIYGYTF
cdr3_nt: TGTGCCAGCAGTTTAACAGGAATCTATGGCTACACCTTC

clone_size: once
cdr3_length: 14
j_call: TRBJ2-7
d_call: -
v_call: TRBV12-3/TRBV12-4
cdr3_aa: CASSFRDPQGEQYF
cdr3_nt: TGTGCCAGCAGTTTCAGGGACCCCCAAGGGGAGCAGTACTTC

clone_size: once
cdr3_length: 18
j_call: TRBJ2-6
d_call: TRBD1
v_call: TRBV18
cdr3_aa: CASSPWYRGSSGANVLTF
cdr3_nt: TGTGCCAGCTCACCATGGTACAGGGGTAGCTCTGGGGCCAACGTCCTGACTTTC

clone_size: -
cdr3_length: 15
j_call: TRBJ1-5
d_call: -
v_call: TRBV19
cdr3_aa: CASSDRSRGNQPQHF
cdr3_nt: TGTGCCAGTAGTGATCGATCAAGGGGAAATCAGCCCCAGCATTTT

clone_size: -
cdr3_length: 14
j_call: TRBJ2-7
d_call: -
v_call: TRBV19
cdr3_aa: CASSIQGPSYEQYF
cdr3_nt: TGTGCCAGTAGTATCCAGGGGCCATCCTACGAGCAGTACTTC

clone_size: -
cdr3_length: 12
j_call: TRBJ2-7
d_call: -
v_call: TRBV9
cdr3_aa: CASSAPLGEQYF
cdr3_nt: TGTGCCAGCAGCGCGCCCTTAGGCGAGCAGTACTTC

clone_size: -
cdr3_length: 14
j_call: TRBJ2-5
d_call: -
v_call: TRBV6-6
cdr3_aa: CASSYQTGSVSQYF
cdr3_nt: TGTGCCAGCAGTTACCAGACAGGCTCGGTATCTCAGTACTTC

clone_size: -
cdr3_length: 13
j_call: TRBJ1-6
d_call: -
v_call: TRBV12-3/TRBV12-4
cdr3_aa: CASRADPESPLHF
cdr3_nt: TGTGCCTCCAGGGCTGACCCGGAATCACCCCTCCACTTT

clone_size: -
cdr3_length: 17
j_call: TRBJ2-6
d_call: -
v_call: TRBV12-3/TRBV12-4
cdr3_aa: CASSLRFGKSGANVLTF
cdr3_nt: TGTGCCAGCAGTCTTAGATTCGGAAAGTCTGGGGCCAACGTCCTGACTTTC

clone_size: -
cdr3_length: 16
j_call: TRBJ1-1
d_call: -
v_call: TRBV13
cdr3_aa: CASSSRVVGRGTEAFF
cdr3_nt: TGTGCCAGCAGCTCTCGGGTGGTGGGCCGGGGCACTGAAGCTTTCTTT

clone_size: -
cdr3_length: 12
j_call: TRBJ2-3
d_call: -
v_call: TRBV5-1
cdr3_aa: CASRPSTDTQYF
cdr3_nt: TGCGCCAGCAGACCTAGCACAGATACGCAGTATTTT

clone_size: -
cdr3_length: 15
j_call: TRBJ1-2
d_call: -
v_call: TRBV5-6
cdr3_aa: CASSLKGLANYGYTF
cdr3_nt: TGTGCCAGCAGCTTGAAAGGTTTAGCTAACTATGGCTACACCTTC

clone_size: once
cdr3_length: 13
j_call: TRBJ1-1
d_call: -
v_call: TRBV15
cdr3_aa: CATSRVRETEAFF
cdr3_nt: TGTGCCACCAGCAGAGTTCGGGAAACTGAAGCTTTCTTT

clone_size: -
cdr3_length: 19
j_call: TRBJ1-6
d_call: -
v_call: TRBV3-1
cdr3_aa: CASSQDHRAPEAPWSPLHF
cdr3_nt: TGTGCCAGCAGCCAAGATCATCGGGCCCCGGAGGCCCCGTGGTCACCCCTCCACTTT

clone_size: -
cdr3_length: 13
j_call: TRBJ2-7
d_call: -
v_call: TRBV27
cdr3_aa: CASSFLQTYEQYF
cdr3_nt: TGTGCCAGCAGTTTTCTGCAAACCTACGAGCAGTACTTC

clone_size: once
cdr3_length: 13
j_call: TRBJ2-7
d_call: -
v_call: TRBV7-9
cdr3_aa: CASSLGATQEQYF
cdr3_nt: TGTGCCAGCAGCTTAGGGGCCACGCAAGAGCAGTACTTC

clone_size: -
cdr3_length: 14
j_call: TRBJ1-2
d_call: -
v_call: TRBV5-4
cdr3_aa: CASSFQGQRDGYTF
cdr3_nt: TGTGCCAGCAGCTTTCAGGGCCAGCGAGATGGCTACACCTTC

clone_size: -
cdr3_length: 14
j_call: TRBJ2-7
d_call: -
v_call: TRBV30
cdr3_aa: CAWSEGQPSYEQYF
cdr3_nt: TGTGCCTGGAGCGAGGGGCAGCCCTCCTACGAGCAGTACTTC

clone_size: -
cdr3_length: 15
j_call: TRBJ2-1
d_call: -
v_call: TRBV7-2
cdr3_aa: CASSSGLSSYNEQFF
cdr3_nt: TGTGCCAGCAGCTCGGGGCTAAGCTCCTACAATGAGCAGTTCTTC